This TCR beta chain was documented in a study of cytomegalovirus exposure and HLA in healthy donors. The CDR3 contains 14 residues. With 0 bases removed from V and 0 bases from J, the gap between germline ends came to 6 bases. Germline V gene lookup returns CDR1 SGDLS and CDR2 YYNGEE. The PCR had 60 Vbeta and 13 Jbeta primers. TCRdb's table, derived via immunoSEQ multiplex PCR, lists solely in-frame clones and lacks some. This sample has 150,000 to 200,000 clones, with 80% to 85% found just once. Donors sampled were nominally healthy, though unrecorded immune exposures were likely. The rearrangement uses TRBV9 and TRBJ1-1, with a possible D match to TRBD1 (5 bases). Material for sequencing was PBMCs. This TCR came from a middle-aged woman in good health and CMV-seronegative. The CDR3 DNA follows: TGTGCCAGCAGCGTAGAACAGGTGAACACTGAAGCTTTCTTT. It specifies CASSVEQVNTEAFF.